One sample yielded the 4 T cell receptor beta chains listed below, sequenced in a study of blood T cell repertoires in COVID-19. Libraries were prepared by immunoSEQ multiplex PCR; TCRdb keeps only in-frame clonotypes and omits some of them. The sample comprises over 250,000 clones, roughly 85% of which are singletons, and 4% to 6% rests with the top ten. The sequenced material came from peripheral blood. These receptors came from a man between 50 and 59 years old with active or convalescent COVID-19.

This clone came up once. CDR3: CASSVSGLERNEQFF. The CDR3 DNA reads as TGTGCCAGCAGCGTTTCGGGACTGGAGCGCAATGAGCAGTTCTTC. This rearrangement joins TRBV9 to TRBJ2-1; possibly TRBD2 for D (6 bases). The ends were cut back, 2 bases at V and 6 bases at J, with 15 bases in the middle. The CDR3 consists of 15 residues. The germline V gene has CDR1 SGDLS and CDR2 YYNGEE.

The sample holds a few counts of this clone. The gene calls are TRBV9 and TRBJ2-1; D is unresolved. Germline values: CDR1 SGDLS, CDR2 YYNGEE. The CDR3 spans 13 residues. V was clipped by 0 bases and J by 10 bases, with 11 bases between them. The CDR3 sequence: CASSVDSPTEQFF. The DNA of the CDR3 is TGTGCCAGCAGCGTAGACTCACCAACCGAGCAGTTCTTC.

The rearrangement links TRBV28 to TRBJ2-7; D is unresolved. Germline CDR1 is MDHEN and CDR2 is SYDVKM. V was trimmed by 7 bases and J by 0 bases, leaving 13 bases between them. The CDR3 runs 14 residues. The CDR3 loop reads CASTPRGNSYEQYF. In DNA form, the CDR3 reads TGTGCCAGCACACCCCGAGGCAACTCCTACGAGCAGTACTTC.

The CDR3 sequence is CASSRQGSQYEQYF. The CDR3, as DNA: TGTGCCAGCAGTCGACAGGGGAGTCAATACGAGCAGTACTTC. This chain connects TRBV2 to TRBJ2-7; 8 bases line up with TRBD1. This CDR3 is 14 amino acids long. V lost 5 bases, J lost 4 bases, and 7 bases stayed unmatched. Germline assignment: CDR1 SNHLY and CDR2 FYNNEI.